A selection of T cell receptor beta chains follows, all from one sample in a study of metastatic and nonmetastatic thyroid tumors. From the PCR reads, TCRdb re-called clones with MiXCR. This sample has 24,000 or so clones, with approximately 12% found just once. Sample: blood. The receptors stem from a female donor with papillary thyroid cancer or a benign thyroid nodule (not recorded which). Some clones in this sample may be carry-over from other donors' samples. CDR3s include the opening cysteine and the closing phenylalanine or tryptophan. The D gene is left open where the match is weak. The listing skips clone size in some rows; elsewhere it reads once, few, many or a size class.

v_call	d_call	j_call	cdr3_length	clone_size	cdr3_aa	cdr3_nt
TRBV27	NA	TRBJ2-1	18	medium-sized	CASSLYYSVGAGYNEQFF	TGTGCCAGCAGTTTATATTACTCAGTGGGGGCGGGGTACAATGAGCAGTTCTTC
TRBV29-1	TRBD1	TRBJ2-3	15	many	CSVLNRGRGTDTQYF	TGCAGCGTCCTCAACAGGGGGCGCGGCACAGATACGCAGTATTTT
TRBV7-9	NA	TRBJ2-5	16	many	CASSLIYSGGGETQYF	TGTGCCAGCAGCCTAATCTACAGTGGGGGCGGGGAGACCCAGTACTTC
TRBV6-5	NA	TRBJ2-2	13	many	CASSYSNTGELFF	TGTGCCAGCAGTTACTCGAACACCGGGGAGCTGTTTTTT
TRBV19	NA	TRBJ2-6	16	NA	CASSIDLGAGANVLTF	TGTGCCAGTAGTATAGATCTGGGGGCGGGGGCAAACGTCCTGACTTTC
TRBV7-3	NA	TRBJ1-1	14	many	CASSLHQGNTEAFF	TGTGCCAGCAGCTTACATCAGGGTAACACTGAAGCTTTCTTT
TRBV3-1	TRBD2	TRBJ2-1	14	many	CASSELAGGHEQFF	TGTGCCAGCAGCGAGCTAGCGGGAGGACATGAGCAGTTCTTC
TRBV7-9	NA	TRBJ2-5	14	many	CASSLFGFEETQYF	TGTGCCAGCAGCTTATTCGGTTTCGAAGAGACCCAGTACTTC
TRBV7-2	NA	TRBJ1-2	15	many	CASSNYREGSYGYTF	TGTGCCAGCAGCAACTACAGGGAGGGTTCCTATGGCTACACCTTC
TRBV6-2/TRBV6-3	NA	TRBJ2-2	13	many	CASRRTGTGELFF	TGTGCCAGCAGACGTACAGGGACCGGGGAGCTGTTTTTT
TRBV5-4	NA	TRBJ2-3	13	many	CASSFPGTDTQYF	TGTGCCAGCAGCTTTCCAGGCACAGATACGCAGTATTTT
TRBV28	NA	TRBJ2-4	12	many	CASTSLPEAQYF	TGTGCCAGCACTTCGCTACCCGAGGCCCAGTACTTC
TRBV19	NA	TRBJ2-7	16	many	CASSMSGVQSSYEQYF	TGTGCCAGTAGTATGTCAGGGGTCCAGAGCTCCTACGAGCAGTACTTC
TRBV6-1	NA	TRBJ2-2	13	few	CASSRSYTGELFF	TGTGCCAGCAGTCGATCATACACCGGGGAGCTGTTTTTT
TRBV4-2	NA	TRBJ2-3	14	many	CASSQAGSTDTQYF	TGTGCCAGCAGCCAAGCGGGGTCCACAGATACGCAGTATTTT
TRBV28	NA	TRBJ2-7	18	few	CARNRDTDNIRVSYEQYF	TGTGCCAGAAACCGGGACACGGATAATATCAGGGTCTCCTACGAGCAGTACTTC
TRBV5-1	NA	TRBJ2-1	13	many	CASSRDLNNEQFF	TGCGCCAGTTCCCGGGACTTGAACAATGAGCAGTTCTTC
TRBV28	NA	TRBJ2-1	17	few	CASRLTGIRGTHNEQFF	TGTGCCAGCAGGTTAACAGGGATTAGAGGGACCCACAATGAGCAGTTCTTC
TRBV6-4	NA	TRBJ1-2	12	many	CARYAASYGYTF	TGTGCCAGGTATGCAGCTTCCTATGGCTACACCTTC
TRBV20-1	NA	TRBJ2-7	13	NA	CSARDVREYEQYF	TGCAGTGCTAGAGATGTCAGGGAATACGAGCAGTACTTC
TRBV6-1	NA	TRBJ1-1	15	many	CASSPQGTPYTEAFF	TGTGCCAGCAGTCCCCAGGGGACACCCTACACTGAAGCTTTCTTT
TRBV4-2	NA	TRBJ2-1	17	many	CASSPLPPGVSYNEQFF	TGTGCCAGCAGCCCACTCCCTCCGGGAGTTTCCTACAATGAGCAGTTCTTC